Here is one TCR beta chain with its context. Its target is not known. 60 Vbeta and 13 Jbeta primers were used in PCR. The data were produced by immunoSEQ multiplex PCR, yet TCRdb's version contains in-frame clones alone and is incomplete. The sample consists of about 160,000 clones, about four fifths of them appearing once. The sample originates from a study of cytomegalovirus exposure and HLA in healthy donors. Whole-study findings and limits: In all likelihood, a cluster of highly shared sequence variants was a sequencing artifact. Published work reported that the classifier diagnosed cytomegalovirus status with high specificity and sensitivity.

The germline CDR1 and CDR2 sequences are DFQATT and SNEGSKA (reference sequence). V was shortened by 6 bases and J by 5 bases, with 10 bases between the two germline ends. This CDR3 has 11 residues. The rearrangement joins TRBV20-1 to TRBJ1-1, with TRBD1 as a possible D gene (6 bases). What was sequenced was PBMCs. The sequence came from a woman in her forties or fifties in good health and CMV-seropositive. CDR3 sequence reads: CSALRGTEAFF. The CDR3 coding sequence is TGCAGTGCCCTCAGGGGAACTGAAGCTTTCTTT.